This entry describes one T cell receptor beta chain. Produced via immunoSEQ multiplex PCR; TCRdb's table is partial and in-frame only. The table lists 78,000 or so clones, roughly 87% of them singletons. These data are taken from a study of control samples from healthy donors and cancer patients. Germline CDR1 reads SNHLY; CDR2 reads FYNNEI. V gave up 1 base and J gave up 7 bases, with 11 bases separating them. The CDR3 has 14 residues. The TCR sequence derives from a woman aged 45-59 years in good health. Material: blood. The genes are TRBV2 and TRBJ2-1; D gene unclear. The CDR3 DNA is TGTGCCAGCAGTGAAGACGGATCCGGGAATGAGCAGTTCTTC. This translates into CASSEDGSGNEQFF.